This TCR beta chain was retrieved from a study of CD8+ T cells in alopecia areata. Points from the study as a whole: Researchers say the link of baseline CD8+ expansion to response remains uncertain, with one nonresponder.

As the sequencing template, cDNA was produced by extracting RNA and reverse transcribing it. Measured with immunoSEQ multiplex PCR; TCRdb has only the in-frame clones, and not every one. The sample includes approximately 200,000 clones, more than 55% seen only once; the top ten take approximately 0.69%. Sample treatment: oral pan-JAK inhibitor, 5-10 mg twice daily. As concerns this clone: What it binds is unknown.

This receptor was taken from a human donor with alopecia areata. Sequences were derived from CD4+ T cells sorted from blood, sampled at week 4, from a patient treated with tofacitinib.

Written as DNA, the CDR3 is TGCAGCGTTAGACCAACAGCCCGGGCAGGTCGGGCTTTCTTT. Its protein product is CSVRPTARAGRAFF. This chain connects TRBV29-1 to TRBJ1-1, with D uncertain. Germline CDR1 is SQVTM and CDR2 is ANQGSEA. This CDR3 is built from 14 residues. The V gene lost 5 bases and the J gene lost 11 bases, with 24 bases spanning the gap.